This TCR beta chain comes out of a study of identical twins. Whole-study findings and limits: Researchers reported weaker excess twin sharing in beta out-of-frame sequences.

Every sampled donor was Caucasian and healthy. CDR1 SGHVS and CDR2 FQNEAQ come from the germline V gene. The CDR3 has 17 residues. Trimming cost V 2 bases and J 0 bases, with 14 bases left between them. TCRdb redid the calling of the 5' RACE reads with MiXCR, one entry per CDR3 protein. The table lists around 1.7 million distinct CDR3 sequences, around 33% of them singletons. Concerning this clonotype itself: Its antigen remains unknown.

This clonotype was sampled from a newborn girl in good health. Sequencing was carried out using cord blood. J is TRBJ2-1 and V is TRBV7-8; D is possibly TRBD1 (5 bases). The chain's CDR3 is CASSLSRGSSSYNEQFF. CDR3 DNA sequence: TGTGCCAGCAGCTTATCTAGGGGCTCGAGCTCCTACAATGAGCAGTTCTTC.